Here is one T cell receptor beta chain with its context. Germline V lookup: CDR1 SGHNT, CDR2 YENEEA. Trimming at V came to 7 bases and at J to 5 bases, leaving 5 bases not matched to a gene. The length of the CDR3 is 12 residues. This sample was taken from a study of blood T cell repertoires in COVID-19. Recovered status in Cohort 3 required two negative PCRs, clearance, or symptom resolution. How the authors handled the data: Using reference gene primer amplification, nucleated cell counts were estimated. TCRdb's copy holds only in-frame clones and misses some; the assay was immunoSEQ multiplex PCR. That table supplies the V and J calls and clone size; D and trimming were determined from the DNA. Of fewer than 500,000 clones listed, 87% are singletons.

The source material was PBMCs or T cells enriched from blood (not recorded which). This receptor was obtained from a man under 40 who had recovered from COVID-19. The J gene is TRBJ2-7, the V gene TRBV11-3; 7 bases are shared with TRBD2. CDR3 sequence reads: CASKGAGDEQYF. CDR3 nucleotides: TGTGCCAGCAAAGGTGCGGGGGACGAGCAGTACTTC.